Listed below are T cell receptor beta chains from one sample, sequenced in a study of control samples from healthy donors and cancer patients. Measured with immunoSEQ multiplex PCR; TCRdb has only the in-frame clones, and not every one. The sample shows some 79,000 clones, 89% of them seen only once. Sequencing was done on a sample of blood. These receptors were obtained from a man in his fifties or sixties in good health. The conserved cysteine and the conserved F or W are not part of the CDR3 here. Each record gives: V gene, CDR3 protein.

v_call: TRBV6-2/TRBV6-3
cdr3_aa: ASSYLEGGYT

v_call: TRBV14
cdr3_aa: ASSRRKGTNEKLF

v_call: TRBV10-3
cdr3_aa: AISDPGTVSYNEQF

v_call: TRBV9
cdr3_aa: ASSAGGTYEQY

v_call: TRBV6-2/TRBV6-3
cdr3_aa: ASSYPSPQAGGPGTDTQY

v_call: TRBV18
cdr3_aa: ASSPTRQGDEQY

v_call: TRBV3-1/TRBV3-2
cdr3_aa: ASSLSDRGPADTQY

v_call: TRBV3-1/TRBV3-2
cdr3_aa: ASSQDVVVRGYT

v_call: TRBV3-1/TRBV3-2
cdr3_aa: ASSPGQGLDEAF

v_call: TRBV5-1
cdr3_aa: ASSLVSGGTGELF

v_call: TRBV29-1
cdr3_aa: SVEWDTNSMNTEAF

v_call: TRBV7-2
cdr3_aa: ASSLKVNYGYT

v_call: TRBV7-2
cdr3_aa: ASSPKEKGSWNTEAF

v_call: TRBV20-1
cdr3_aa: SATVGSEAF

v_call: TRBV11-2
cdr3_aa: ASSLDPDYEQY

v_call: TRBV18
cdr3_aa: ASSPRTASGNTIY

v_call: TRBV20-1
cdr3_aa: SASLHNEQF

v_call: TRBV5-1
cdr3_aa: ASSLFGRQGKDEQF

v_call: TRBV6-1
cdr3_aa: ASSEGKGSETQY

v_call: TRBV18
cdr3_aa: ASSPAVEGNYGYT

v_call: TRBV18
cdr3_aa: ASSPRGETQY

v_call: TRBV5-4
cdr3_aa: ASSLEGDNTIY

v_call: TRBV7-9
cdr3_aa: ASSPQRRLAGGRETQY

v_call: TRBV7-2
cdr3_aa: ASSPAVKETQY

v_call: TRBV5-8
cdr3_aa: ASYSTGGTPYEQY

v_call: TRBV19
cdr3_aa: ASSIRGGPEAF

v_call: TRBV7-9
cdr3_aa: ASSFTAGRNTEAF

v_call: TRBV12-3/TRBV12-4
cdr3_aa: ASSPIMGQPQH

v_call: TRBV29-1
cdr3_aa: SGQGARNTEAF

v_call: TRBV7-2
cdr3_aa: ASSFPGGIDEQY